Listed here are 8 T cell receptor beta chains from one sample, sequenced in a study of T cells after yellow fever vaccination. One entry per CDR3 protein, called by TCRdb with MiXCR from the 5' RACE reads. The data contain approximately 600,000 distinct CDR3 sequences, 9% to 15% of them seen just once; the ten biggest clones take up about 15%. The source was PBMCs, collected on the day of the yellow fever booster vaccination. All receptors come from a man younger than 40 who received the YFV17D yellow fever vaccine.

At least ten counts were recorded for this clonotype. The chain is built from TRBV6-1 and TRBJ2-7; TRBD2 matches 12 bases. With 6 bases clipped from V and 2 bases from J, the junction kept 2 bases outside the gene matches. The CDR3 spans 14 residues. CDR1 and CDR2 from the germline V gene are MNHNS and SASEGT. CDR3 loop: CASSSSGRAYEQYF. The CDR3 coding sequence is TGTGCCAGCAGCTCTAGCGGGAGGGCCTACGAGCAGTACTTC.

This clonotype was found many times. J is TRBJ2-1 and V is TRBV12-3 or TRBV12-4; TRBD2 matches at 8 bases. Trimming took 2 bases from V and 4 from J; bases not matched to a gene: 1. The CDR3 loop spans 14 amino acids. The CDR3 DNA sequence: TGTGCCAGCAGTTTATCTAGCGGGTACAATGAGCAGTTCTTC. Its protein is CASSLSSGYNEQFF.

This clonotype was detected a few times. V and J are TRBV18 and TRBJ2-7; D is unclear. This CDR3 contains 14 residues. V dropped 1 base and J dropped 3 bases, with 10 bases sitting between them. Per germline, CDR1 KGHSH and CDR2 LQKENI. Here the CDR3 reads CASSPRPGNYEQYF. CDR3 DNA: TGTGCCAGCTCACCACGTCCAGGAAACTACGAGCAGTACTTC.

This chain uses TRBV6-1 with TRBJ2-2, with 11 bases identical to TRBD2. Trimming removed 6 bases from V and 7 bases from J; junction bases left unmatched: 10. Per the germline V gene, CDR1 is MNHNS and CDR2 is SASEGT. The length of the CDR3 is 16 residues. The CDR3: CASSSGLAGGIGELFF. In DNA form, the CDR3 reads TGTGCCAGCAGCTCAGGACTAGCGGGTGGGATCGGGGAGCTGTTTTTT.

The chain is built from TRBV20-1 and TRBJ2-1, with TRBD2 matching 13 bases. The ends lost 5 bases at V and 9 bases at J; junction bases unmatched: 16. The V gene's germline CDR1 is DFQATT and CDR2 SNEGSKA (reference sequence). CDR3 length: 17 amino acids. The CDR3 region is CSAPRTSGRVGIGEQFF. The CDR3 bases are TGCAGTGCTCCGCGGACTAGCGGGAGAGTGGGTATTGGTGAGCAGTTCTTC.

The J gene is TRBJ2-7, the V gene TRBV6-5; the D call may be TRBD1 or TRBD2 (6 bases each). V was clipped by 0 bases and J by 6 bases, with 15 bases between them. This CDR3 is 15 amino acids long. Germline values: CDR1 MNHEY, CDR2 SVGAGI. DNA for the CDR3: TGTGCCAGCAGTTACTCGGGGGGCACTTCGCTCGAGCAGTACTTC. Translating gives CASSYSGGTSLEQYF.

Many counts were recorded for this clonotype. V and J are TRBV10-3 and TRBJ2-5, with TRBD2 matching 7 bases. The CDR3 sequence is 15 residues long. Looked up from germline, CDR1 is ENHRY and CDR2 is SYGVKD. Germline trimming cut 3 bases from V and 0 bases from J; bases unmatched to any gene: 4. This CDR3 is CAISDPGGNQETQYF. CDR3 in DNA: TGTGCCATCAGTGACCCCGGGGGGAACCAAGAGACCCAGTACTTC.

This clonotype was seen ten or more times. CDR3 bases: TGTGCCAGCAGCCAAGAAGTTTCTCGCGGTCCCACAGATACGCAGTATTTT. Its translation: CASSQEVSRGPTDTQYF. The chain links TRBV4-2 to TRBJ2-3; D uncertain. Germline V gives CDR1 LGHNA, CDR2 YNFKEQ. V lost 0 bases and J 2 bases, leaving 15 bases between the germline ends. The CDR3 loop spans 17 amino acids.